A selection of T cell receptor beta chains follows, all from one sample in a study of T-cell reconstitution after alpha-beta-depleted transplantation in children. TCRdb re-derived calls from the PCR reads in MiXCR, one entry per CDR3 protein. This sample has about 830,000 distinct CDR3 sequences, with about 15% found just once. This specimen consisted of PBMCs, mostly from graft donor cells, obtained 360 days after TCRalphabeta/CD19-depleted stem cell transplant. These receptors all come from a male patient younger than 18 who had a stem cell transplant for acute lymphoblastic leukemia, so the T cells may come from the graft donor. Both conserved end residues are part of each CDR3. The D gene is left open where the match is weak. Not all rows give a size; the values are once, few, many and, for expanded clones, a class.

d_call: TRBD1; clone_size: .; j_call: TRBJ2-7; v_call: TRBV6-5; cdr3_nt: TGTGCCAGCAGTTGGGGACAGGGCCTGCACGAGCAGTACTTC; cdr3_aa: CASSWGQGLHEQYF
d_call: TRBD1; clone_size: many; j_call: TRBJ2-2; v_call: TRBV4-1; cdr3_nt: TGCGCCAGCAGCCTCTTAGGACAGGGGGCGTCCGGGGAGCTGTTTTTT; cdr3_aa: CASSLLGQGASGELFF
d_call: TRBD2; clone_size: few; j_call: TRBJ2-1; v_call: TRBV2; cdr3_nt: TGTGCCAGCACTAGCGGGAACAATGAGCAGTTCTTC; cdr3_aa: CASTSGNNEQFF
d_call: TRBD1; clone_size: .; j_call: TRBJ1-2; v_call: TRBV7-9; cdr3_nt: TGTGCCAGCAGCCATAGACAGGGATGGAGCTATGGCTACACCTTC; cdr3_aa: CASSHRQGWSYGYTF
d_call: TRBD2; clone_size: .; j_call: TRBJ2-1; v_call: TRBV18; cdr3_nt: TGTGCCAGCTCACTAATGACTAGCGGGAGCGACTATGAGCAGTTCTTC; cdr3_aa: CASSLMTSGSDYEQFF
d_call: .; clone_size: many; j_call: TRBJ2-7; v_call: TRBV15; cdr3_nt: TGTGCCACCAGCAGAGAGGGCTTGGGAAGCTCCTACGAGCAGTACTTC; cdr3_aa: CATSREGLGSSYEQYF
d_call: .; clone_size: few; j_call: TRBJ2-7; v_call: TRBV27; cdr3_nt: TGTGCCAGCAGTTCCCACAGGTTCTCCTACGAGCAGTACTTC; cdr3_aa: CASSSHRFSYEQYF
d_call: .; clone_size: few; j_call: TRBJ2-1; v_call: TRBV5-1; cdr3_nt: TGCGCCAGCAGCTTGGCGGGGGTTAGTGAGCGGGACAATGAGCAGTTCTTC; cdr3_aa: CASSLAGVSERDNEQFF
d_call: .; clone_size: few; j_call: TRBJ2-1; v_call: TRBV27; cdr3_nt: TGTGCCAGCAGTTCCCGGGGACGGGAGACCAATGAGCAGTTCTTC; cdr3_aa: CASSSRGRETNEQFF
d_call: TRBD2; clone_size: .; j_call: TRBJ2-7; v_call: TRBV5-1; cdr3_nt: TGCGCCAGCAGCTCGGGACTAGCGAGGGTGGATCACGAGCAGTACTTC; cdr3_aa: CASSSGLARVDHEQYF
d_call: TRBD2; clone_size: few; j_call: TRBJ2-1; v_call: TRBV29-1; cdr3_nt: TGCAGCGTTGCGGCGGGAGGGGGTGAGCAGTTCTTC; cdr3_aa: CSVAAGGGEQFF
d_call: TRBD1; clone_size: .; j_call: TRBJ2-3; v_call: TRBV5-8; cdr3_nt: TGTGCCAGCAGCTTCCAGGGACAGCGCACAGATACGCAGTATTTT; cdr3_aa: CASSFQGQRTDTQYF
d_call: .; clone_size: .; j_call: TRBJ2-5; v_call: TRBV19; cdr3_nt: TGTGCCAGTAGTATGATATCCGGTACTCCACGAGAGACCCAGTACTTC; cdr3_aa: CASSMISGTPRETQYF
d_call: .; clone_size: .; j_call: TRBJ2-3; v_call: TRBV27; cdr3_nt: TGTGCCAGCAGTTTTTCGAGGGGAGATACGCAGTATTTT; cdr3_aa: CASSFSRGDTQYF
d_call: TRBD2; clone_size: .; j_call: TRBJ2-3; v_call: TRBV3-1; cdr3_nt: TGTGCCAGCAGCCCCGGACTAGCGGGATCAGATACGCAGTATTTT; cdr3_aa: CASSPGLAGSDTQYF
d_call: .; clone_size: few; j_call: TRBJ1-1; v_call: TRBV20-1; cdr3_nt: TGCAGTGCTAGAGCGAGCCAACTGGACTACACTGAAGCTTTCTTT; cdr3_aa: CSARASQLDYTEAFF
d_call: TRBD2; clone_size: .; j_call: TRBJ2-1; v_call: TRBV15; cdr3_nt: TGTGCCACCAGCAGAGCGACTAGCGGGGCCTACAATGAGCAGTTCTTC; cdr3_aa: CATSRATSGAYNEQFF
d_call: TRBD1; clone_size: once; j_call: TRBJ2-7; v_call: TRBV14; cdr3_nt: TGTGCCAGCAGCCAAGTGGGACAGGGCGGTCCCGTCTACGAGCAGTACTTC; cdr3_aa: CASSQVGQGGPVYEQYF